A selection of T cell receptor beta chains follows, all from one sample in a study of blood T cell repertoires in COVID-19. The table came from immunoSEQ multiplex PCR; TCRdb's copy has only in-frame clones and leaves some out. The table lists approximately 230,000 clones, about 91% of them singletons. Sequencing input: peripheral blood. These receptors all come from a man aged 80 or over with acute or convalescent COVID-19. Both conserved end residues are part of each CDR3. Fields, in order: J gene, D gene, V gene, clone size, CDR3 protein, CDR3 DNA. A D gene is named only where the DNA matches it firmly. Clone size is shown for a subset of rows, as once, few, many or a class of expanded clone.

J gene: TRBJ1-1; D gene: NA; V gene: TRBV6-2/TRBV6-3; clone size: NA; CDR3 protein: CASSYRGFMNTEAFF; CDR3 DNA: TGTGCCAGCAGTTACAGGGGATTCATGAACACTGAAGCTTTCTTT
J gene: TRBJ1-1; D gene: NA; V gene: TRBV10-3; clone size: NA; CDR3 protein: CAIRGSQNTEAFF; CDR3 DNA: TGTGCCATCAGGGGCAGCCAGAACACTGAAGCTTTCTTT
J gene: TRBJ2-1; D gene: TRBD1; V gene: TRBV7-3; clone size: NA; CDR3 protein: CASSLTRTGSYNEQFF; CDR3 DNA: TGTGCCAGCAGCTTAACCCGGACAGGCTCCTACAATGAGCAGTTCTTC
J gene: TRBJ2-3; D gene: TRBD2; V gene: TRBV18; clone size: NA; CDR3 protein: CASSPGLAGGGSTDTQYF; CDR3 DNA: TGTGCCAGCTCACCGGGACTAGCGGGAGGTGGATCCACAGATACGCAGTATTTT
J gene: TRBJ1-1; D gene: TRBD1; V gene: TRBV19; clone size: NA; CDR3 protein: CASSMGDRYYTEAFF; CDR3 DNA: TGTGCCAGTAGTATGGGGGACAGATATTACACTGAAGCTTTCTTT
J gene: TRBJ2-7; D gene: TRBD1; V gene: TRBV9; clone size: NA; CDR3 protein: CASSVGQGSEQYF; CDR3 DNA: TGTGCCAGCAGCGTTGGACAGGGTTCCGAGCAGTACTTC
J gene: TRBJ2-5; D gene: TRBD1; V gene: TRBV2; clone size: once; CDR3 protein: CASSRDRQETQYF; CDR3 DNA: TGTGCCAGCAGTCGGGACAGACAAGAGACCCAGTACTTC
J gene: TRBJ2-5; D gene: TRBD1; V gene: TRBV5-4; clone size: NA; CDR3 protein: CASRDREQETQYF; CDR3 DNA: TGTGCCAGCAGAGACAGGGAGCAAGAGACCCAGTACTTC
J gene: TRBJ1-2; D gene: TRBD1; V gene: TRBV6-2/TRBV6-3; clone size: once; CDR3 protein: CASSSPGQGTYGYTF; CDR3 DNA: TGTGCCAGCAGTTCTCCGGGACAGGGGACCTATGGCTACACCTTC
J gene: TRBJ2-1; D gene: NA; V gene: TRBV7-2; clone size: NA; CDR3 protein: CASTYVNEQFF; CDR3 DNA: TGTGCCAGCACCTACGTGAATGAGCAGTTCTTC
J gene: TRBJ1-3; D gene: TRBD1; V gene: TRBV6-4; clone size: NA; CDR3 protein: CASSDEDRVFSGNTIYF; CDR3 DNA: TGTGCCAGCAGTGACGAAGACAGGGTTTTCTCTGGAAACACCATATATTTT
J gene: TRBJ1-1; D gene: TRBD1; V gene: TRBV5-6; clone size: NA; CDR3 protein: CASSSRQGGRAFF; CDR3 DNA: TGTGCCAGCAGCTCACGACAGGGGGGAAGAGCTTTCTTT
J gene: TRBJ1-4; D gene: NA; V gene: TRBV28; clone size: NA; CDR3 protein: CASSGGGATNEKLFF; CDR3 DNA: TGTGCCAGCAGCGGGGGGGGCGCAACTAATGAAAAACTGTTTTTT
J gene: TRBJ2-1; D gene: TRBD1; V gene: TRBV4-2; clone size: once; CDR3 protein: CASSSGTGDGNEQFF; CDR3 DNA: TGTGCCAGCAGTTCCGGGACAGGGGATGGCAATGAGCAGTTCTTC
J gene: TRBJ2-3; D gene: TRBD2; V gene: TRBV6-5; clone size: NA; CDR3 protein: CASSPGLATDTQYF; CDR3 DNA: TGTGCCAGCAGTCCGGGACTAGCCACAGATACGCAGTATTTT
J gene: TRBJ1-4; D gene: NA; V gene: TRBV5-4; clone size: NA; CDR3 protein: CASSADSVNEKLFF; CDR3 DNA: TGTGCCAGCAGCGCCGACAGCGTTAATGAAAAACTGTTTTTT
J gene: TRBJ2-3; D gene: TRBD2; V gene: TRBV11-3; clone size: NA; CDR3 protein: CASSLEARGGLDTQYF; CDR3 DNA: TGTGCCAGCAGCTTAGAGGCGCGGGGGGGCCTAGATACGCAGTATTTT
J gene: TRBJ1-4; D gene: NA; V gene: TRBV6-5; clone size: once; CDR3 protein: CASRPGLTNEKLFF; CDR3 DNA: TGTGCCAGCAGGCCAGGGTTGACTAATGAAAAACTGTTTTTT
J gene: TRBJ2-5; D gene: NA; V gene: TRBV7-2; clone size: once; CDR3 protein: CASSLDLDSQETQYF; CDR3 DNA: TGTGCCAGCAGCTTAGACCTGGACAGCCAAGAGACCCAGTACTTC
J gene: TRBJ2-7; D gene: TRBD2; V gene: TRBV6-6; clone size: once; CDR3 protein: CASSYSTSGRPREQYF; CDR3 DNA: TGTGCCAGCAGTTACTCCACTAGCGGGAGGCCTCGCGAGCAGTACTTC
J gene: TRBJ2-7; D gene: NA; V gene: TRBV9; clone size: NA; CDR3 protein: CASNPDSGPYEQYF; CDR3 DNA: TGTGCCAGCAATCCCGACAGTGGGCCCTACGAGCAGTACTTC
J gene: TRBJ2-5; D gene: NA; V gene: TRBV4-3; clone size: NA; CDR3 protein: CASSRQAQETQYF; CDR3 DNA: TGCGCCAGCAGCCGTCAAGCCCAAGAGACCCAGTACTTC
J gene: TRBJ2-5; D gene: NA; V gene: TRBV24-1; clone size: NA; CDR3 protein: CATSEHNIQYF; CDR3 DNA: TGTGCCACCAGTGAACACAATATCCAGTACTTC
J gene: TRBJ1-3; D gene: NA; V gene: TRBV16; clone size: NA; CDR3 protein: CASSPSRVTGNTIYF; CDR3 DNA: TGTGCCAGCAGCCCCTCCAGGGTAACTGGAAACACCATATATTTT
J gene: TRBJ1-2; D gene: NA; V gene: TRBV19; clone size: NA; CDR3 protein: CASRRLEGNYGYTF; CDR3 DNA: TGTGCCAGTAGGCGACTCGAGGGTAACTATGGCTACACCTTC
J gene: TRBJ2-4; D gene: NA; V gene: TRBV21-1; clone size: NA; CDR3 protein: CASSSRDFGSKNIQYF; CDR3 DNA: TGTGCCAGCAGCAGCCGGGACTTTGGCTCCAAAAACATTCAGTACTTC
J gene: TRBJ1-2; D gene: TRBD1; V gene: TRBV5-4; clone size: NA; CDR3 protein: CASSLKGQGYGYTF; CDR3 DNA: TGTGCCAGCAGCTTGAAAGGACAGGGCTATGGCTACACCTTC
J gene: TRBJ1-2; D gene: NA; V gene: TRBV7-2; clone size: NA; CDR3 protein: CASSLDGRGYGYTF; CDR3 DNA: TGTGCCAGCAGCTTAGATGGCAGGGGCTATGGCTACACCTTC
J gene: TRBJ2-5; D gene: TRBD2; V gene: TRBV7-2; clone size: NA; CDR3 protein: CASTPSGGPHWYF; CDR3 DNA: TGTGCCAGCACCCCAAGCGGGGGCCCCCATTGGTACTTC
J gene: TRBJ1-1; D gene: NA; V gene: TRBV7-2; clone size: once; CDR3 protein: CASSRREGNTEAFF; CDR3 DNA: TGTGCCAGCAGCCGCCGAGAGGGGAACACTGAAGCTTTCTTT
J gene: TRBJ1-1; D gene: NA; V gene: TRBV5-1; clone size: NA; CDR3 protein: CASSLGPSNTEAFF; CDR3 DNA: TGCGCCAGCAGCTTGGGGCCGTCGAACACTGAAGCTTTCTTT
J gene: TRBJ1-1; D gene: TRBD1; V gene: TRBV6-1; clone size: NA; CDR3 protein: CASSESRQGGTEAFF; CDR3 DNA: TGTGCCAGCAGTGAAAGCCGACAGGGGGGCACTGAAGCTTTCTTT
J gene: TRBJ1-1; D gene: TRBD1; V gene: TRBV7-9; clone size: NA; CDR3 protein: CASSLQGQMNTEAFF; CDR3 DNA: TGTGCCAGCAGCTTACAGGGACAGATGAACACTGAAGCTTTCTTT
J gene: TRBJ2-1; D gene: NA; V gene: TRBV7-9; clone size: NA; CDR3 protein: CASSQEVNEQFF; CDR3 DNA: TGTGCCAGCAGCCAGGAGGTCAATGAGCAGTTCTTC
J gene: TRBJ1-5; D gene: NA; V gene: TRBV7-8; clone size: NA; CDR3 protein: CASSYDRLIGNQPQHF; CDR3 DNA: TGTGCCAGCAGCTACGACAGGCTTATTGGCAATCAGCCCCAGCATTTT
J gene: TRBJ2-1; D gene: TRBD1; V gene: TRBV27; clone size: NA; CDR3 protein: CASNSARAGGYNEQFF; CDR3 DNA: TGTGCCAGCAACAGCGCGCGGGCAGGGGGTTACAATGAGCAGTTCTTC
J gene: TRBJ1-6; D gene: NA; V gene: TRBV5-6; clone size: NA; CDR3 protein: CASSLWGGSYNSPLHF; CDR3 DNA: TGTGCCAGCAGCTTGTGGGGGGGCTCCTATAATTCACCCCTCCACTTT
J gene: TRBJ1-4; D gene: NA; V gene: TRBV20-1; clone size: NA; CDR3 protein: CSAFTGEKLFF; CDR3 DNA: TGCAGTGCCTTTACGGGTGAAAAACTGTTTTTT
J gene: TRBJ2-2; D gene: NA; V gene: TRBV19; clone size: once; CDR3 protein: CASSIRRENTGELFF; CDR3 DNA: TGTGCCAGTAGTATAAGGCGGGAGAACACCGGGGAGCTGTTTTTT
J gene: TRBJ2-3; D gene: TRBD2; V gene: TRBV9; clone size: NA; CDR3 protein: CASSVGGGGAGDTQYF; CDR3 DNA: TGTGCCAGCAGCGTAGGCGGCGGGGGGGCTGGAGATACGCAGTATTTT
J gene: TRBJ2-7; D gene: NA; V gene: TRBV28; clone size: NA; CDR3 protein: CASSLGGGRSEQYF; CDR3 DNA: TGTGCCAGCAGTTTAGGAGGAGGTCGTTCCGAGCAGTACTTC
J gene: TRBJ1-2; D gene: NA; V gene: TRBV12-2; clone size: NA; CDR3 protein: CASRPHRALSSANYGYTF; CDR3 DNA: TGTGCAAGTCGCCCCCACAGAGCCCTAAGCTCAGCTAACTATGGCTACACCTTC
J gene: TRBJ2-6; D gene: TRBD1; V gene: TRBV5-5; clone size: NA; CDR3 protein: CASSFRDRGSGANVLTF; CDR3 DNA: TGTGCCAGCAGCTTTCGAGACAGGGGCTCTGGGGCCAACGTCCTGACTTTC
J gene: TRBJ1-1; D gene: NA; V gene: TRBV5-5; clone size: NA; CDR3 protein: CASSRQVRNTEAFF; CDR3 DNA: TGTGCCAGCAGTCGACAGGTTCGGAACACTGAAGCTTTCTTT
J gene: TRBJ2-3; D gene: TRBD2; V gene: TRBV3-1/TRBV3-2; clone size: NA; CDR3 protein: CASSHRGGTTDTQYF; CDR3 DNA: TGTGCCAGCAGCCACCGCGGGGGGACCACAGATACGCAGTATTTT
J gene: TRBJ1-1; D gene: NA; V gene: TRBV7-3; clone size: NA; CDR3 protein: CASSSGAGDTEAFF; CDR3 DNA: TGTGCCAGCAGCTCAGGGGCGGGGGACACTGAAGCTTTCTTT
J gene: TRBJ2-5; D gene: TRBD1; V gene: TRBV15; clone size: NA; CDR3 protein: CATSQGARETQYF; CDR3 DNA: TGTGCCACCAGCCAGGGGGCGCGAGAGACCCAGTACTTC
J gene: TRBJ1-2; D gene: TRBD1; V gene: TRBV2; clone size: NA; CDR3 protein: CASRERTGEHGYTF; CDR3 DNA: TGTGCCAGCAGGGAACGGACAGGGGAACATGGCTACACCTTC
J gene: TRBJ1-5; D gene: NA; V gene: TRBV19; clone size: NA; CDR3 protein: CASSPEARGNQPQHF; CDR3 DNA: TGTGCCAGTAGCCCCGAAGCGAGAGGCAATCAGCCCCAGCATTTT
J gene: TRBJ1-1; D gene: NA; V gene: TRBV19; clone size: few; CDR3 protein: CASSPAGRTTSGKNTEAFF; CDR3 DNA: TGTGCCAGTAGTCCCGCTGGCAGGACAACTTCTGGGAAGAACACTGAAGCTTTCTTT
J gene: TRBJ2-7; D gene: TRBD2; V gene: TRBV3-1/TRBV3-2; clone size: few; CDR3 protein: CASSQDLSLAGRVGEQYF; CDR3 DNA: TGTGCCAGCAGCCAAGATTTATCCCTAGCGGGGCGGGTAGGCGAGCAGTACTTC
J gene: TRBJ1-1; D gene: TRBD1; V gene: TRBV19; clone size: NA; CDR3 protein: CASRTDRGSEAFF; CDR3 DNA: TGTGCCAGTAGGACTGACAGGGGGAGTGAAGCTTTCTTT